The text below deals with one T cell receptor beta chain. Its antigen is not identified. This sample is drawn from a study of cytomegalovirus exposure and HLA in healthy donors. Study-level information: The approximately 120 validation repertoires were reported in a later analysis to have been generated on the same platform as the roughly 720 first-cohort repertoires. Regarding the study as a whole: Despite most TCR sequences being rare, some public TCRs occurred in many donors. Cytomegalovirus association was assigned to about 150 TCR beta chains.

CDR1 is SGHRS and CDR2 is YFSETQ in the germline V gene. Trimming took off 0 bases at V and 5 bases at J, with 14 bases between the two ends. The CDR3 is 16 residues long. Some clones are missing from TCRdb's copy, which holds only in-frame ones; the method was immunoSEQ multiplex PCR. The table lists under 250,000 clones, 75% to 95% of them singletons. The sequence derives from a woman younger than 35 in good health and CMV-seronegative. The sequencing sample was made of PBMCs. The chain has TRBV5-1 and TRBJ2-2; D may be TRBD2 (6 bases). This CDR3 reads CASSLVTTRNTGELFF. The CDR3 DNA follows: TGCGCCAGCAGCTTGGTTACGACTAGAAATACCGGGGAGCTGTTTTTT.